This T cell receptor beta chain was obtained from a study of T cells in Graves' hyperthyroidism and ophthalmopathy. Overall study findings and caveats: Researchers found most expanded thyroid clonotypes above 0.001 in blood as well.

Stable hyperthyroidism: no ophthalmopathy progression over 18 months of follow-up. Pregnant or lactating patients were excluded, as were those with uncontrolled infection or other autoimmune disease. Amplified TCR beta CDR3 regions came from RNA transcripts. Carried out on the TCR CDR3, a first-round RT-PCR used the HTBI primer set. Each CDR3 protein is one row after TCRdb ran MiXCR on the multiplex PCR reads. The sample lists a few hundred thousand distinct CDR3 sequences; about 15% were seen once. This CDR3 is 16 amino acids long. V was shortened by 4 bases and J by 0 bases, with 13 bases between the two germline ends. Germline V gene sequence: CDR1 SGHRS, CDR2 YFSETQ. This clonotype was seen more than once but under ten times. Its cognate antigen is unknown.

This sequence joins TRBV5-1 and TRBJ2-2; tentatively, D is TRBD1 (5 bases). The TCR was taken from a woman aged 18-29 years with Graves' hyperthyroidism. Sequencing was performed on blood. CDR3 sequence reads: CASSTRLQANTGELFF. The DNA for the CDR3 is TGCGCCAGCAGCACAAGGTTACAGGCGAACACCGGGGAGCTGTTTTTT.